Below are 17 T cell receptor beta chains sequenced from a single sample in a study of identical twins (dated by TCRdb to 2016 to 2018). The library was built by means of 5' RACE. The run used an Illumina HiSeq 2000. Clones were called with MiXCR by TCRdb after fastp trimmed the public reads at Q25, and only in-frame beta chains were retained. When rows share a CDR3 protein, they turn into one entry using the most common DNA and genes. This sample is represented by nearly 250,000 distinct CDR3 sequences; roughly 7% of them were singletons. The top ten hold roughly 3.7% of the sample. The data were also submitted as part of a second study, on yellow fever vaccine responses in identical twins.

Sequencing was done on a sample of memory (CD45RO+) T cells sorted from blood. The cell subset or site tag for this specimen amounts to: CD45RO+ enriched T cells. Source of these receptors: a woman aged 18-29 years in good health.

This clonotype showed up many times. The chain links TRBV12-3 or TRBV12-4 to TRBJ2-1; 7 bases are shared with TRBD1. The CDR3 has 13 residues. Trimming took 6 bases from V and 4 from J; bases not matched to a gene: 3. Written as DNA, the CDR3 is TGTGCCAGCAGCCAACAGGGGTACAATGAGCAGTTCTTC. Amino acids: CASSQQGYNEQFF.

The chain combines TRBV6-2 or TRBV6-3 with TRBJ2-7; 9 bases line up with TRBD1. J gave up 4 bases and V 4 bases, and 14 bases lay outside the gene matches. Germline CDR1 is MNHEY and CDR2 is SVGEGT. This CDR3 spans 17 amino acids. CDR3 bases: TGTGCCAGCAGTTCCGGTCCCGTCGGGACAGGGTCGTACGAGCAGTACGTC. The encoded protein is CASSSGPVGTGSYEQYV.

This clonotype showed up many times. V gene TRBV10-3 combines with J gene TRBJ1-3; D is undetermined. Germline lookup yields CDR1 ENHRY and CDR2 SYGVKD. Trimming shortened V by 0 bases and J by 1 base, and 4 bases separated the two germline ends. The CDR3 covers 14 residues. This CDR3 is CAISESTSGNTIYF. CDR3 DNA sequence: TGTGCCATCAGTGAGTCAACATCTGGAAACACCATATATTTT.

This rearrangement joins TRBV2 to TRBJ2-7, with 9 nucleotides matching TRBD2. V lost 7 bases to trimming and J lost 6 bases; unmatched junction nucleotides: 10. Germline values: CDR1 SNHLY, CDR2 FYNNEI. CDR3 size: 14 residues. The CDR3, as DNA: TGTGCCAGCACTCCCGTAGCGGGAGTTGGCGAGCAGTACTTC. It encodes CASTPVAGVGEQYF.

In its sample, this clonotype was seen a few times. The gene calls are TRBV29-1 and TRBJ2-1, with 8 positions matching TRBD2. Per the germline V gene, CDR1 is SQVTM and CDR2 is ANQGSEA. V dropped 3 bases and J dropped 8; count of bases not matched to a gene: 15. There are 16 residues in the CDR3. The CDR3 protein is CSVEFPGGPWVDEQFF. The CDR3 bases are TGCAGCGTTGAGTTTCCGGGAGGGCCATGGGTAGATGAGCAGTTCTTC.

This clonotype was seen many times. The chain carries TRBV2 and TRBJ1-6; 8 bases map to TRBD1. Trimming took 5 bases from V and 9 from J; bases not matched to a gene: 6. CDR3 length: 14 amino acids. The V gene's germline CDR1 is SNHLY and CDR2 FYNNEI. The CDR3 DNA follows: TGTGCCAGCAGTCCGACAGGGGATAGTTCACCCCTCCACTTT. This encodes CASSPTGDSSPLHF.

This clonotype was observed at least ten times. The chain has TRBV6-1 and TRBJ1-1; TRBD1 matches 7 bases. V lost 7 bases to trimming and J lost 2 bases; unmatched junction nucleotides: 7. There are 14 residues in the CDR3. Germline CDR1 MNHNS, CDR2 SASEGT. The CDR3 nucleotides are TGTGCCAGCACCAATAGACAGGGCAACACTGAAGCTTTCTTT. Protein sequence: CASTNRQGNTEAFF.

This clonotype was detected many times. This sequence joins TRBV11-1 and TRBJ2-2; TRBD2 might be the D (5 bases). V gave up 1 base and J gave up 2 bases, with 20 bases separating them. The CDR3 totals 19 residues. CDR1 SGHAT and CDR2 FQDESV come from the germline V gene (reference sequence). CDR3 nucleotide sequence: TGTGCCAGCAGCTTAGAGCGGTTTTCGGCGGGCCTAAACACCGGGGAGCTGTTTTTT. It encodes CASSLERFSAGLNTGELFF. Combining the CDR3 with reference TRBV11-1 and TRBJ2-2 gives the whole variable domain EAEVAQSPRYKITEKSQAVAFWCDPISGHATLYWYRQILGQGPELLVQFQDESVVDDSQLPKDRFSAERLKGVDSTLKIQPAELGDSAMYLCASSLERFSAGLNTGELFFGEGSRLTVL.

The chain is built from TRBV6-6 and TRBJ1-2; D is perhaps TRBD1 (5 bases). Trimming took 6 bases from V and 7 from J, leaving 9 bases between them. The CDR3 spans 11 residues. Germline V lookup: CDR1 MNHNY, CDR2 SVGAGI (reference sequence). The CDR3 region is CASSGGVGYTF. DNA of the CDR3: TGTGCCAGCAGCGGGGGAGTTGGCTACACCTTC.

There are many counts of this clonotype. V usage is TRBV20-1 and J usage is TRBJ1-5, with a possible D match to TRBD1 (6 bases). The V gene lost 4 bases and the J gene lost 7 bases, with 14 bases spanning the gap. The CDR3 is 13 residues long. Germline CDR1 reads DFQATT; CDR2 reads SNEGSKA (reference sequence). The CDR3 coding sequence is TGCAGTGCTAAAAGGGGGAACGGGCAGCCCCAGCATTTT. It yields the protein CSAKRGNGQPQHF.

The rearrangement links TRBV27 to TRBJ2-3, with D unclear. There are 15 residues in the CDR3. Trimming stripped 5 bases from V and 0 bases from J, with 12 bases between. The germline CDR1 and CDR2 sequences are MNHEY and SMNVEV (reference sequence). This CDR3 is CASSKKTPSTDTQYF. The CDR3 DNA reads as TGTGCCAGCAGTAAGAAAACGCCTAGCACAGATACGCAGTATTTT.

This clonotype was picked up a small number of times. This rearrangement joins TRBV7-6 to TRBJ2-5; D unresolved. Per the germline V gene, CDR1 is SGHVS and CDR2 is FNYEAQ. This CDR3 region has 15 residues. Trimming took 5 bases from V and 2 from J, leaving 15 bases between them. The CDR3 sequence: CASSHLLAPQETQYF. CDR3 bases: TGTGCCAGCAGCCACCTTTTGGCCCCACAAGAGACCCAGTACTTC.

The table lists this clonotype with a few counts. The chain has TRBV2 and TRBJ2-3; 7 bases align to TRBD1. Germline CDR1 SNHLY, CDR2 FYNNEI. CDR3 size: 15 residues. The trim removed 1 base at V and 6 bases at J, leaving 7 bases unmatched. CDR3 sequence: CASSEETGNSDTQYF. CDR3 DNA sequence: TGTGCCAGCAGTGAAGAGACAGGGAACTCCGATACGCAGTATTTT.

This clonotype was observed a few times. The chain couples TRBV6-1 to TRBJ2-7, with D maybe TRBD1 (6 bases). CDR1 MNHNS and CDR2 SASEGT come from the germline V gene. The CDR3 covers 14 residues. With 5 bases removed from V and 2 bases from J, the gap between germline ends came to 13 bases. CDR3 loop: CASSIPGQTYEQYV. The CDR3 DNA sequence: TGTGCCAGCAGTATCCCGGGACAAACCTACGAGCAGTACGTC.

This clonotype was found many times. This chain links TRBV20-1 with TRBJ1-4, with TRBD1 matching 10 bases. The CDR3 contains 15 residues. Unmatched junction bases numbered 9, after V lost 3 bases and J lost 8 bases. Germline V gene lookup returns CDR1 DFQATT and CDR2 SNEGSKA (reference sequence). In DNA form, the CDR3 reads TGCAGTGCTAGCCGTCCCGGGACAGGGGAAGAAAAACTGTTTTTT. The encoded protein is CSASRPGTGEEKLFF.

This clonotype came up a few times. The chain employs TRBV28 and TRBJ2-4, with D hard to call. The CDR3 has 15 amino acids. Germline V gene sequence: CDR1 MDHEN, CDR2 SYDVKM. Trimming pared 7 bases from V and 0 bases from J, leaving 13 bases between. CDR3 in amino acids: CASTLRSLAKNIQYF. The DNA for the CDR3 is TGTGCCAGCACCCTGCGGTCCTTAGCCAAAAACATTCAGTACTTC.

This clonotype was picked up many times. The chain couples TRBV12-3 or TRBV12-4 to TRBJ2-3; 9 bases align to TRBD2. The V and J ends lost 6 bases and 0 bases, in that order; junction bases with no gene match: 7. CDR3 length: 16 residues. The CDR3 sequence: CASRPPSGASTDTQYF. CDR3 in DNA: TGTGCCAGCAGACCACCTAGCGGGGCCAGCACAGATACGCAGTATTTT.